This TCR beta chain was identified during a study of shared T cell receptors in the human thymus (dated by TCRdb to the early 2020s). Describing the broader study: The study investigated the way shared, self-reactive T-cell receptor alpha chains are produced in the human thymus.

The V end loses 8 bases and the J end loses 3 bases, and a stretch of 20 bases separates them. The CDR1 and CDR2 encoded by the germline V gene are MGHDK and SYGVNS. The CDR3 runs 15 amino acids, cysteine and phenylalanine included. The DNA shown is the 45-base CDR3, in frame from base 1. Library preparation used the immunoSEQ multiplex PCR assay. The source is immuneACCESS, and TCRdb retained only in-frame sequences with V and J called. Part of the clones is not carried over; for the studies checked, unresolved V genes explain less than half of this, and the remainder is unexplained. This sample gives about 660,000 clones in total; around 87% of them show up just once. Approximately 0.01% of the sample is in the top ten clones. About this clone: It lacks a known antigen. Per-base qualities were not stored, and no clone one base away is much larger.

A further study also used this sample, focusing on human thymus T cells. As the second study states: Donors were immunologically healthy infants undergoing open corrective cardiac surgery for congenital heart defects in Finland. Thymus tissue was collected as surgical resects that were removed during corrective cardiac surgery. Both the thymic and the peripheral blood repertoires appeared to show biased V and J gene segment usage. The related research reported highly overlapping thymic TCR repertoires among unrelated individuals. TCR alpha and beta repertoires from roughly eight infant thymus samples and a few related peripheral blood samples were characterized in the study. The cohort included more than 5 male and a couple of female infants, with donor ages spanning 7 to 244 days. Thymocytes were mechanically released from the tissue and were stored as pellets of about 8.5-31 million cells at -70 degrees C. Genomic DNA was extracted from frozen cell pellets with a QIAsymphony instrument. Using the immunoSEQ multiplex PCR assay, the TCRB and TCRAD loci were amplified from a standardized quantity of quality-controlled genomic DNA. The V(D)J region was spanned by amplicons of a length sufficient to cover the CDR3 and to identify V and J genes. The amplicons were sequenced on an Illumina platform via the commercial immunoSEQ service. Corrections for primer bias and sequencing errors followed previously described methods, while TCRAD and TCRB definitions were based on the IMGT database. The repertoires were analysed using immunoSEQ Analyzer 3.0 and VDJTools for basic statistics, V/J segment usage, diversity estimates, rarefaction and pairwise overlap. Diversity was estimated with Chao1, ChaoE, Efron-Thisted, Shannon and inverse Simpson indices, and also on datasets down-sampled to the smallest sample. Repertoire overlap was assessed by strict matching of CDR3 nucleotide sequence, V gene and J gene, and clustering was done by Jaccard-based multidimensional scaling. Thymus samples yielded on average roughly 790,000 unique TCRB clonotypes, compared with roughly 80,000 from blood samples.

The sequence joins TRBV25-1 to TRBJ2-7; no D segment can be confidently identified. The sequence derives from a boy in the first two years of life with a congenital heart defect. Donor details come from another sample of the same person, matched by shared clones. Material for sequencing was thymocytes. The nucleotide sequence reads as follows: TGTGCCAGCGCCGCACAAGCGCCGGGTAACTACGAGCAGTACTTC. Its product reads: CASAAQAPGNYEQYF.